These T cell receptor beta chains were read from a single sample in a study of blood T cell repertoires in COVID-19. This table comes from immunoSEQ multiplex PCR, and its TCRdb copy is limited to in-frame clones, with some not included. The sample records almost 250,000 clones, 86% being singletons. What was sequenced was peripheral blood. The receptors were sampled from a woman aged 55-70 years who had recovered from COVID-19. The CDR3 runs from the conserved cysteine through the conserved F or W. D genes are given only for firm matches. Size tells how often a clone was seen (once, few, many) or the class of an expanded clone, and some rows leave it out.

J gene: TRBJ2-7; CDR3 length: 15; clone size: once; D gene: TRBD1; V gene: TRBV7-6; CDR3 protein: CASSRTGQGRYEQYF; CDR3 DNA: TGTGCCAGCAGCAGGACGGGACAGGGGAGGTACGAGCAGTACTTC
J gene: TRBJ2-7; CDR3 length: 15; clone size: NA; D gene: NA; V gene: TRBV3-1/TRBV3-2; CDR3 protein: CASSPLPGSSYEQYF; CDR3 DNA: TGTGCCAGCAGCCCACTACCGGGATCTTCCTACGAGCAGTACTTC
J gene: TRBJ1-2; CDR3 length: 11; clone size: NA; D gene: NA; V gene: TRBV6-5; CDR3 protein: CASKTSGGYTF; CDR3 DNA: TGTGCCAGCAAAACATCGGGTGGCTACACCTTC
J gene: TRBJ2-3; CDR3 length: 18; clone size: NA; D gene: TRBD2; V gene: TRBV30; CDR3 protein: CAPAGIAGGLLPTDTQYF; CDR3 DNA: TGTGCCCCCGCGGGAATAGCGGGGGGGCTACTCCCCACAGATACGCAGTATTTT
J gene: TRBJ1-5; CDR3 length: 13; clone size: NA; D gene: NA; V gene: TRBV7-2; CDR3 protein: CASSFQGNQPQHF; CDR3 DNA: TGTGCCAGCAGCTTCCAGGGTAATCAGCCCCAGCATTTT
J gene: TRBJ2-7; CDR3 length: 14; clone size: once; D gene: NA; V gene: TRBV11-3; CDR3 protein: CASSLSYQGYEQYF; CDR3 DNA: TGTGCCAGCAGCTTGTCGTACCAGGGCTACGAGCAGTACTTC
J gene: TRBJ1-6; CDR3 length: 13; clone size: NA; D gene: NA; V gene: TRBV27; CDR3 protein: CASSFVSDSPLHF; CDR3 DNA: TGTGCCAGCAGTTTTGTGTCAGATTCACCCCTCCACTTT
J gene: TRBJ1-1; CDR3 length: 17; clone size: NA; D gene: TRBD1; V gene: TRBV10-3; CDR3 protein: CAISESETGGQSTEAFF; CDR3 DNA: TGTGCCATCAGTGAGTCCGAGACAGGGGGCCAAAGCACTGAAGCTTTCTTT
J gene: TRBJ2-1; CDR3 length: 14; clone size: NA; D gene: TRBD2; V gene: TRBV18; CDR3 protein: CASSPEAGGNEQFF; CDR3 DNA: TGTGCCAGCTCACCAGAAGCGGGGGGCAATGAGCAGTTCTTC
J gene: TRBJ2-3; CDR3 length: 15; clone size: NA; D gene: TRBD2; V gene: TRBV4-2; CDR3 protein: CASSQAASGGDTQYF; CDR3 DNA: TGTGCCAGCAGCCAAGCCGCTAGCGGGGGAGATACGCAGTATTTT
J gene: TRBJ2-7; CDR3 length: 14; clone size: NA; D gene: NA; V gene: TRBV7-2; CDR3 protein: CASSSSNTGYEQYF; CDR3 DNA: TGTGCCAGCAGCTCATCTAATACAGGTTACGAGCAGTACTTC
J gene: TRBJ2-7; CDR3 length: 14; clone size: once; D gene: TRBD1; V gene: TRBV9; CDR3 protein: CASSPRTGGWEQYF; CDR3 DNA: TGTGCCAGCAGCCCTCGGACAGGGGGGTGGGAGCAGTACTTC
J gene: TRBJ2-7; CDR3 length: 16; clone size: NA; D gene: NA; V gene: TRBV6-1; CDR3 protein: CASSEAQGNIVYEQYF; CDR3 DNA: TGTGCCAGCAGTGAAGCGCAGGGGAATATCGTGTACGAGCAGTACTTC
J gene: TRBJ2-1; CDR3 length: 16; clone size: once; D gene: TRBD2; V gene: TRBV7-3; CDR3 protein: CASSVPGLALDNEQFF; CDR3 DNA: TGTGCCAGCAGCGTTCCGGGACTAGCGTTGGACAATGAGCAGTTCTTC
J gene: TRBJ1-4; CDR3 length: 17; clone size: NA; D gene: NA; V gene: TRBV4-3; CDR3 protein: CASSQAWTRGTNEKLFF; CDR3 DNA: TGCGCCAGCAGCCAAGCATGGACCAGGGGAACTAATGAAAAACTGTTTTTT
J gene: TRBJ1-5; CDR3 length: 15; clone size: NA; D gene: NA; V gene: TRBV2; CDR3 protein: CASRSDRQTNQPQHF; CDR3 DNA: TGTGCCAGCCGAAGTGATAGACAGACCAATCAGCCCCAGCATTTT
J gene: TRBJ2-3; CDR3 length: 15; clone size: NA; D gene: NA; V gene: TRBV5-3; CDR3 protein: CARSLSAGPLDTQYF; CDR3 DNA: TGTGCCAGAAGCTTAAGCGCGGGACCCTTGGATACGCAGTATTTT
J gene: TRBJ1-1; CDR3 length: 15; clone size: NA; D gene: NA; V gene: TRBV5-1; CDR3 protein: CASSLGLGGKTEAFF; CDR3 DNA: TGCGCCAGCAGCTTGGGGCTAGGGGGAAAGACTGAAGCTTTCTTT
J gene: TRBJ2-7; CDR3 length: 16; clone size: NA; D gene: TRBD2; V gene: TRBV2; CDR3 protein: CASLRTSGVIDYEQYF; CDR3 DNA: TGTGCCAGCTTGCGGACTAGCGGGGTTATAGACTACGAGCAGTACTTC
J gene: TRBJ2-1; CDR3 length: 16; clone size: NA; D gene: TRBD2; V gene: TRBV9; CDR3 protein: CASSARTSGIYNEQFF; CDR3 DNA: TGTGCCAGCAGCGCCAGGACTAGCGGGATATACAATGAGCAGTTCTTC
J gene: TRBJ2-1; CDR3 length: 18; clone size: NA; D gene: TRBD2; V gene: TRBV3-1/TRBV3-2; CDR3 protein: CASSQGTSGGPYIREQFF; CDR3 DNA: TGTGCCAGCAGCCAGGGGACTAGCGGGGGGCCCTATATTCGTGAGCAGTTCTTC
J gene: TRBJ1-4; CDR3 length: 17; clone size: NA; D gene: TRBD1; V gene: TRBV4-3; CDR3 protein: CASSLGGQGATNEKLFF; CDR3 DNA: TGCGCCAGCAGCTTGGGCGGACAGGGGGCAACTAATGAAAAACTGTTTTTT
J gene: TRBJ2-3; CDR3 length: 14; clone size: NA; D gene: NA; V gene: TRBV19; CDR3 protein: CASHSSRGADTQYF; CDR3 DNA: TGTGCCAGCCACTCTAGCAGGGGAGCGGATACGCAGTATTTT
J gene: TRBJ2-5; CDR3 length: 12; clone size: NA; D gene: TRBD1; V gene: TRBV5-6; CDR3 protein: CASSLQGSTLYF; CDR3 DNA: TGTGCCAGCAGCCTACAGGGGAGCACCCTGTACTTC
J gene: TRBJ1-6; CDR3 length: 18; clone size: once; D gene: NA; V gene: TRBV9; CDR3 protein: CASSVSEGAYPYNSPLHF; CDR3 DNA: TGTGCCAGCAGCGTATCAGAGGGAGCCTACCCCTATAATTCACCCCTCCACTTT
J gene: TRBJ1-5; CDR3 length: 16; clone size: NA; D gene: NA; V gene: TRBV10-3; CDR3 protein: CAISESTAWQYQPQHF; CDR3 DNA: TGTGCCATCAGTGAGTCGACAGCCTGGCAGTATCAGCCCCAGCATTTT
J gene: TRBJ2-1; CDR3 length: 13; clone size: NA; D gene: TRBD1; V gene: TRBV7-8; CDR3 protein: CASRTGGYNEQFF; CDR3 DNA: TGTGCCAGTCGGACAGGTGGGTACAATGAGCAGTTCTTC
J gene: TRBJ2-3; CDR3 length: 11; clone size: NA; D gene: NA; V gene: TRBV12-3/TRBV12-4; CDR3 protein: CASSSGDTQYF; CDR3 DNA: TGTGCCAGCAGTTCCGGGGATACGCAGTATTTT
J gene: TRBJ2-7; CDR3 length: 15; clone size: NA; D gene: NA; V gene: TRBV3-1/TRBV3-2; CDR3 protein: CASSHLAASSYEQYF; CDR3 DNA: TGTGCCAGCAGCCACCTGGCGGCAAGCTCCTACGAGCAGTACTTC
J gene: TRBJ2-1; CDR3 length: 13; clone size: NA; D gene: NA; V gene: TRBV9; CDR3 protein: CASSERQYNEQFF; CDR3 DNA: TGTGCCAGCAGCGAGAGACAGTACAATGAGCAGTTCTTC
J gene: TRBJ1-1; CDR3 length: 13; clone size: NA; D gene: NA; V gene: TRBV27; CDR3 protein: CASSEGMNTEAFF; CDR3 DNA: TGTGCCAGCAGTGAGGGAATGAACACTGAAGCTTTCTTT
J gene: TRBJ1-5; CDR3 length: 10; clone size: NA; D gene: NA; V gene: TRBV19; CDR3 protein: CAIINQPQHF; CDR3 DNA: TGTGCCATCATTAATCAGCCCCAGCATTTT
J gene: TRBJ2-7; CDR3 length: 15; clone size: NA; D gene: NA; V gene: TRBV19; CDR3 protein: CASSMGHDPSYEQYF; CDR3 DNA: TGTGCCAGTAGTATGGGACACGATCCTTCCTACGAGCAGTACTTC
J gene: TRBJ1-1; CDR3 length: 15; clone size: NA; D gene: NA; V gene: TRBV5-1; CDR3 protein: CASSPPTPSNTEAFF; CDR3 DNA: TGCGCCAGCAGTCCCCCAACACCGTCTAACACTGAAGCTTTCTTT
J gene: TRBJ1-2; CDR3 length: 13; clone size: NA; D gene: NA; V gene: TRBV5-4; CDR3 protein: CASSLIGADGYTF; CDR3 DNA: TGTGCCAGCAGCTTGATAGGGGCTGATGGCTACACCTTC
J gene: TRBJ1-4; CDR3 length: 13; clone size: NA; D gene: NA; V gene: TRBV6-5; CDR3 protein: CAIRTEINEKLFF; CDR3 DNA: TGTGCCATACGGACAGAGATAAATGAAAAACTGTTTTTT
J gene: TRBJ1-5; CDR3 length: 16; clone size: NA; D gene: NA; V gene: TRBV24-1; CDR3 protein: CATSDFGGVRNQPQHF; CDR3 DNA: TGTGCCACCAGTGATTTCGGAGGGGTGCGGAATCAGCCCCAGCATTTT
J gene: TRBJ2-7; CDR3 length: 15; clone size: NA; D gene: TRBD1; V gene: TRBV28; CDR3 protein: CASSFRQGVSYEQYF; CDR3 DNA: TGTGCCAGCAGTTTTCGACAGGGGGTTTCCTACGAGCAGTACTTC
J gene: TRBJ2-2; CDR3 length: 14; clone size: NA; D gene: NA; V gene: TRBV2; CDR3 protein: CASSEALQVGELFF; CDR3 DNA: TGTGCCAGCAGTGAAGCGCTTCAGGTGGGGGAGCTGTTTTTT
J gene: TRBJ1-5; CDR3 length: 16; clone size: NA; D gene: NA; V gene: TRBV19; CDR3 protein: CASSPPGPSILQPQHF; CDR3 DNA: TGTGCCAGTAGTCCCCCTGGCCCATCGATTTTACAGCCCCAGCATTTT
J gene: TRBJ1-4; CDR3 length: 15; clone size: NA; D gene: NA; V gene: TRBV10-3; CDR3 protein: CAISSDGGRNEKLFF; CDR3 DNA: TGTGCCATCAGCTCCGATGGCGGGCGTAATGAAAAACTGTTTTTT
J gene: TRBJ1-1; CDR3 length: 13; clone size: NA; D gene: NA; V gene: TRBV7-2; CDR3 protein: CASSLAGWAEAFF; CDR3 DNA: TGTGCCAGCAGCTTGGCGGGTTGGGCTGAAGCTTTCTTT
J gene: TRBJ2-7; CDR3 length: 14; clone size: once; D gene: NA; V gene: TRBV3-1/TRBV3-2; CDR3 protein: CASSQGGGTYEQYF; CDR3 DNA: TGTGCCAGCAGCCAAGGCGGGGGCACGTACGAGCAGTACTTC
J gene: TRBJ2-2; CDR3 length: 15; clone size: NA; D gene: NA; V gene: TRBV28; CDR3 protein: CASSLAKLGTGELFF; CDR3 DNA: TGTGCCAGCAGTTTGGCCAAGCTAGGCACCGGGGAGCTGTTTTTT
J gene: TRBJ1-5; CDR3 length: 14; clone size: NA; D gene: NA; V gene: TRBV6-4; CDR3 protein: CASSDYRVNQPQHF; CDR3 DNA: TGTGCCAGCAGTGATTACAGGGTCAATCAGCCCCAGCATTTT
J gene: TRBJ1-5; CDR3 length: 14; clone size: NA; D gene: NA; V gene: TRBV27; CDR3 protein: CASSLTGGNQPQHF; CDR3 DNA: TGTGCCAGCAGTTTGACAGGAGGCAATCAGCCCCAGCATTTT
J gene: TRBJ1-2; CDR3 length: 14; clone size: NA; D gene: NA; V gene: TRBV7-9; CDR3 protein: CASSTPRQNYGYTF; CDR3 DNA: TGTGCCAGCAGCACCCCGCGGCAAAACTATGGCTACACCTTC
J gene: TRBJ2-7; CDR3 length: 19; clone size: NA; D gene: TRBD2; V gene: TRBV4-3; CDR3 protein: CASSQEITSGGADYYEQYF; CDR3 DNA: TGCGCCAGCAGCCAAGAGATAACTAGCGGGGGGGCCGATTACTACGAGCAGTACTTC
J gene: TRBJ2-1; CDR3 length: 21; clone size: NA; D gene: TRBD2; V gene: TRBV4-3; CDR3 protein: CASSQFRGLAGGLSSYNEQFF; CDR3 DNA: TGCGCCAGCAGCCAATTCAGGGGGCTAGCGGGGGGCCTCAGCTCCTACAATGAGCAGTTCTTC
J gene: TRBJ2-3; CDR3 length: 14; clone size: NA; D gene: TRBD2; V gene: TRBV7-2; CDR3 protein: CASRPGLASDTQYF; CDR3 DNA: TGTGCCAGCAGGCCGGGACTAGCGTCCGATACGCAGTATTTT
J gene: TRBJ1-6; CDR3 length: 15; clone size: NA; D gene: NA; V gene: TRBV28; CDR3 protein: CASSLRGLYNSPLHF; CDR3 DNA: TGTGCCAGCAGTTTACGGGGATTATATAATTCACCCCTCCACTTT
J gene: TRBJ1-3; CDR3 length: 18; clone size: NA; D gene: NA; V gene: TRBV9; CDR3 protein: CASSVDSGWGGSGNTIYF; CDR3 DNA: TGTGCCAGCAGCGTGGACAGCGGTTGGGGGGGCTCTGGAAACACCATATATTTT
J gene: TRBJ1-2; CDR3 length: 11; clone size: NA; D gene: NA; V gene: TRBV12-5; CDR3 protein: CASGNRYGYTF; CDR3 DNA: TGTGCTAGTGGCAATCGGTATGGCTACACCTTC
J gene: TRBJ2-5; CDR3 length: 16; clone size: NA; D gene: TRBD1; V gene: TRBV28; CDR3 protein: CASSPSGQGGGKTQYF; CDR3 DNA: TGTGCCAGCAGTCCTTCGGGACAGGGAGGGGGAAAGACCCAGTACTTC